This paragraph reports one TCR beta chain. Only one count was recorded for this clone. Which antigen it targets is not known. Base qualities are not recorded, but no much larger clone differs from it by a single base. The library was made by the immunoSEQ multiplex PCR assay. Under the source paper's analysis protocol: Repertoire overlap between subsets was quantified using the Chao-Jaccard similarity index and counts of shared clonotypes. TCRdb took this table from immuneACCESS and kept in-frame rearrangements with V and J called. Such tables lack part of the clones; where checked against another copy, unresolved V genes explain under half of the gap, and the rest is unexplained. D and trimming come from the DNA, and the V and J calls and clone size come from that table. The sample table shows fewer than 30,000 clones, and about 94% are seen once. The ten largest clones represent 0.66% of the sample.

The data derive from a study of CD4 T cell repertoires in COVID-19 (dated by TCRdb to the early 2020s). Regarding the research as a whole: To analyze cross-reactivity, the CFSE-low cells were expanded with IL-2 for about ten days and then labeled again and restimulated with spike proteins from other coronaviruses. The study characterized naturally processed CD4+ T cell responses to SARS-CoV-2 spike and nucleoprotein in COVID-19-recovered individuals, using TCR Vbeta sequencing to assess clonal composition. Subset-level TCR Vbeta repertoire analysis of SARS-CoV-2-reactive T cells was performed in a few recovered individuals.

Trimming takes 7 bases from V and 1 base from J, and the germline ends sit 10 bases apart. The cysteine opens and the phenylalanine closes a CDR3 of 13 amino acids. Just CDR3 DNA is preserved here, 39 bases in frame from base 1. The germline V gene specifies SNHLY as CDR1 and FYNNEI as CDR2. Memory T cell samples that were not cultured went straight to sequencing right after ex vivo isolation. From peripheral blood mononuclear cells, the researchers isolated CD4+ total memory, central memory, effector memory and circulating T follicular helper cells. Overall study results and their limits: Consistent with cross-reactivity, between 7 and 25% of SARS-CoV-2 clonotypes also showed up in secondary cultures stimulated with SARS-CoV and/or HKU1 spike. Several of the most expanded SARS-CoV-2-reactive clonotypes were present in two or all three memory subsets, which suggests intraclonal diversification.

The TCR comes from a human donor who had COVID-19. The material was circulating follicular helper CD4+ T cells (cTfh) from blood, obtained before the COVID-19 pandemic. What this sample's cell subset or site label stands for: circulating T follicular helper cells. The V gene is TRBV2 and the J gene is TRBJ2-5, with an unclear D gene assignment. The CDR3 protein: CASKVEIQETQYF. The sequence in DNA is TGTGCCAGCAAAGTAGAAATCCAAGAGACCCAGTACTTC.